The 25 T cell receptor beta chains in this list originate from one sample, sequenced in a study of T cell repertoires in ileal Crohn's disease. Clones were read by immunoSEQ multiplex PCR, and TCRdb kept only the in-frame ones, dropping some. Of about 12,000 clones listed, around 76% are singletons. Material: ileal tissue. Receptors originate from an adult with Crohn's disease.

This chain joins TRBV5-1 and TRBJ2-1, with a possible D match to TRBD2 (6 bases). The CDR3 sequence is 16 residues long. The germline CDR1 and CDR2 sequences are SGHRS and YFSETQ. Deletions cut 2 bases from V and 8 bases from J, with 20 bases between. Here the CDR3 DNA reads TGCGCCAGCAGCTTTGGGTCCGGGGGTGGGTGGGATGAGCAGTTCTTC. The encoded protein is CASSFGSGGGWDEQFF.

The V call is TRBV10-2, the J call TRBJ2-1; 12 bases agree with TRBD2. CDR3 length equals 14 residues. The ends lost 6 bases at V and 7 bases at J; junction bases unmatched: 4. CDR1 is WSHSY, CDR2 SAAADI, per germline. The CDR3 DNA follows: TGCGCCAGCAGACTAGCGGGGGGCGGGAATGAGCAGTTCTTC. This codes for CASRLAGGGNEQFF.

Only a few counts were recorded for this clone. V gene TRBV6-6 combines with J gene TRBJ2-1; 7 positions agree with TRBD2. Germline CDR1 MNHNY, CDR2 SVGAGI (reference sequence). This CDR3 has 13 amino acids. Unmatched junction bases numbered 3, after V lost 5 bases and J lost 5 bases. Here the CDR3 reads CASSPRGNNEQFF. The CDR3 DNA sequence: TGTGCCAGCAGTCCGCGGGGGAACAATGAGCAGTTCTTC.

V gene TRBV30 combines with J gene TRBJ1-2; 11 bases fit TRBD1. The CDR3 extends over 16 amino acids. Germline CDR1 and CDR2: GTSNPN and SVGIG (reference sequence). Germline trimming cut 2 bases from V and 0 bases from J; bases unmatched to any gene: 5. CDR3 bases: TGTGCCTGGAGTCTAACGGGACAGGGGGCTAACTATGGCTACACCTTC. Amino acid sequence: CAWSLTGQGANYGYTF.

In its sample, this clone was seen a few times. This chain joins TRBV25-1 and TRBJ2-5, with TRBD1 identical over 10 bases. CDR3 length equals 16 residues. Trimming took 8 bases from V and 1 from J; bases not matched to a gene: 10. Per the germline V gene, CDR1 is MGHDK and CDR2 is SYGVNS. The CDR3 DNA is TGTGCCAGCGTTTCAGGACAGGGGGGAACCCAAGAGACCCAGTACTTC. Translation gives CASVSGQGGTQETQYF. The variable domain in full, with the rest retrieved from reference TRBV25-1 and TRBJ2-5, is EADIYQTPRYLVIGTGKKITLECSQTMGHDKMYWYQQDPGMELHLIHYSYGVNSTEKGDLSSESTVSRIRTEHFPLTLESARPSHTSQYLCASVSGQGGTQETQYFGPGTRLLVL.

The V call is TRBV2, the J call TRBJ2-3, with 11 bases that match TRBD2. Trimming at V came to 4 bases and at J to 2 bases, leaving 2 bases not matched to a gene. The CDR3 sequence is 15 residues long. Per germline, CDR1 SNHLY and CDR2 FYNNEI. CDR3 amino acids: CASSASGRTTDTQYF. CDR3 in DNA: TGTGCCAGCAGTGCTAGCGGGAGGACCACAGATACGCAGTATTTT.

The chain employs TRBV10-3 and TRBJ1-2; 7 bases map to TRBD1. Trimming at V came to 7 bases and at J to 2 bases, leaving 4 bases not matched to a gene. The CDR3 length is 13 residues. Germline loops: CDR1 ENHRY, CDR2 SYGVKD. CDR3 in amino acids: CAITPDRNYGYTF. The CDR3 nucleotides read TGTGCCATCACACCGGACAGGAACTATGGCTACACCTTC.

The V gene is TRBV6-5, the J gene TRBJ1-2; 8 bases are shared with TRBD1. Germline V gene data show CDR1 as MNHEY and CDR2 as SVGAGI. V shed 6 bases and J 3 bases; nucleotides not matched to a gene: 9. This CDR3 has 15 amino acids. Written as DNA, the CDR3 is TGTGCCAGCAGGGGGAGGACAGGGAAGGACTATGGCTACACCTTC. It codes for CASRGRTGKDYGYTF.

In regard to this clone: Additional DNA sequences in this sample encode the identical CDR3. The gene calls are TRBV5-6 and TRBJ2-1, with D tentatively TRBD1 (5 bases). Per germline, CDR1 SGHDT and CDR2 YYEEEE. The CDR3 is 16 amino acids. V was trimmed by 1 base and J by 1 base, leaving 12 bases between them. The DNA for the CDR3 is TGTGCCAGCAGCTTGAGCAGGGATCTATCCTACAATGAGCAGTTCTTC. This gives the protein CASSLSRDLSYNEQFF. Variable domain in full (rest from reference TRBV5-6 and TRBJ2-1): DAGVTQSPTHLIKTRGQQVTLRCSPKSGHDTVSWYQQALGQGPQFIFQYYEEEERQRGNFPDRFSGHQFPNYSSELNVNALLLGDSALYLCASSLSRDLSYNEQFFGPGTRLTVL.

This chain uses TRBV5-4 with TRBJ2-1, with TRBD2 matching over 11 bases. The V gene end was trimmed by 4 bases and the J gene end by 2 bases; junction bases not matched to a gene: 2. The CDR3 totals 15 residues. Per the germline V gene, CDR1 is SGHNT and CDR2 is YYREEE (reference sequence). CDR3 coding DNA: TGTGCCAGCAGCCTGGGACTAGCGGCCTACAATGAGCAGTTCTTC. Residues: CASSLGLAAYNEQFF.

The chain is built from TRBV2 and TRBJ2-7; 11 nucleotides line up with TRBD1. The V gene's germline CDR1 is SNHLY and CDR2 FYNNEI. V lost 6 bases to trimming and J lost 5 bases; unmatched junction nucleotides: 6. The CDR3 loop spans 14 amino acids. CDR3 DNA: TGTGCCAGCAGGGACAGGGGGCTAAGAAACGAGCAGTACTTC. It specifies CASRDRGLRNEQYF.

J is TRBJ2-6 and V is TRBV5-1; 8 bases match TRBD2. The junction had 8 bases not matched to a gene; V was cut back by 3 bases and J by 0 bases. In germline, CDR1 is SGHRS, CDR2 YFSETQ. The CDR3 runs to 18 residues. The chain's CDR3 is CASSWGVSGVSGANVLTF. The DNA for the CDR3 is TGCGCCAGCAGCTGGGGGGTTAGCGGGGTCTCTGGGGCCAACGTCCTGACTTTC.

Notes on this clone: Relative to the germline gene, one junction end is altered; a read error may explain this. The CDR3: CASTSGDSNYGYTF. DNA of the CDR3: TGCGCCAGCACGTCAGGCGACAGTAACTATGGCTACACCTTC. The chain recombines TRBV27 with TRBJ1-2; D is perhaps TRBD1 (5 bases). In germline, CDR1 is MNHEY, CDR2 SMNVEV (reference sequence). The CDR3 is made up of 14 amino acids.

The chain is built from TRBV5-4 and TRBJ2-7; 7 bases are shared with TRBD2. The germline V gene has CDR1 SGHNT and CDR2 YYREEE (reference sequence). The junction had 9 bases not matched to a gene; V was cut back by 2 bases and J by 7 bases. The CDR3 totals 14 residues. The CDR3 region is CASSFPGLAEEQYF. The CDR3 DNA reads TGTGCCAGCAGCTTCCCGGGCCTAGCGGAGGAGCAGTACTTC.

The chain combines TRBV28 with TRBJ1-3; D uncertain. The V gene lost 11 bases and the J gene lost 4 bases, with 18 bases spanning the gap. The CDR3 sequence is 14 residues long. Germline CDR1 reads MDHEN; CDR2 reads SYDVKM. The CDR3 protein is CAGKPGTKGNTIYF. CDR3 bases: TGTGCCGGGAAACCGGGAACAAAAGGAAACACCATATATTTT.

Here the CDR3 reads CASSLGIERERTQYF. The DNA for the CDR3 is TGTGCCAGCAGCTTAGGGATTGAGCGGGAAAGGACCCAGTACTTC. The J gene is TRBJ2-5, the V gene TRBV7-2; TRBD2 agrees at 7 bases. Germline trimming cut 1 base from V and 7 bases from J; bases unmatched to any gene: 9. CDR3 length: 15 amino acids. From germline, CDR1 is SGHTA and CDR2 FQGNSA.

The chain uses TRBV6-1 and TRBJ1-6; TRBD1 agrees at 10 bases. J was trimmed by 5 bases and V by 6 bases; bases with no gene match: 4. The CDR3 totals 15 residues. Germline-derived CDR1 and CDR2 are MNHNS and SASEGT. The CDR3 DNA follows: TGTGCCAGCAGCCGGGGGACAGGGGATAATTCACCCCTCCACTTT. Translating it yields CASSRGTGDNSPLHF.

Here the CDR3 DNA reads TGCGCCAGCAGCCAAGATACATCCGGGATCACCTATGGCTACACCTTC. It yields the protein CASSQDTSGITYGYTF. The chain couples TRBV4-1 to TRBJ1-2; D is ambiguous. The CDR3 is 16 residues long. Germline assignment: CDR1 MGHRA and CDR2 YSYEKL. V was trimmed by 0 bases and J by 4 bases, leaving 15 bases between them.

The rearrangement joins TRBV2 to TRBJ1-6; 10 bases map to TRBD1. Looked up from germline, CDR1 is SNHLY and CDR2 is FYNNEI. This CDR3 has 15 amino acids. J was trimmed by 7 bases and V by 7 bases; bases with no gene match: 7. The CDR3 protein is CASIRQGAGNSPLHF. The CDR3 DNA is TGTGCCAGCATCCGACAGGGGGCTGGAAATTCACCCCTCCACTTT.

The chain joins TRBV11-3 to TRBJ2-1; D may be TRBD2 (7 bases). This CDR3 contains 15 residues. The germline V and J ends were trimmed by 5 bases and 3 bases, with 14 bases remaining between them. CDR1 SGHNT and CDR2 YENEEA come from the germline V gene. The CDR3 nucleotides read TGTGCCAGCAGCGTACGCGGGGGCCTCTACAATGAGCAGTTCTTC. This codes for CASSVRGGLYNEQFF.

This clone has just one count. The chain has TRBV5-8 and TRBJ1-6, with D perhaps TRBD1 (5 bases). From germline, CDR1 is SGHTS and CDR2 YDEGEE. CDR3 length: 16 residues. V was shortened by 4 bases and J by 0 bases, with 11 bases between the two germline ends. CDR3 sequence: CASSHYTGSYNSPLHF. In DNA form, the CDR3 reads TGTGCCAGCAGCCATTATACAGGCTCCTATAATTCACCCCTCCACTTT.

This clone was picked up a small number of times. One end of the junction does not line up with germline, which may come from a read error. This chain connects TRBV7-7 to TRBJ1-4, with D perhaps matching TRBD1 (5 bases). The CDR3 consists of 16 residues. Germline V lookup: CDR1 SSHAT, CDR2 FNYEAQ (reference sequence). DNA of the CDR3: TGTGCTAGCAGCACAACGACAGCAGTAACTAATGAAAAACTGTTTTTT. Translating gives CASSTTTAVTNEKLFF.

This sequence joins TRBV6-5 and TRBJ1-1; D possibly corresponds to TRBD1 (5 bases). V lost 7 bases and J 6 bases, leaving 15 bases between the germline ends. CDR1 MNHEY and CDR2 SVGAGI come from the germline V gene. This CDR3 is built from 13 residues. CDR3 nucleotide sequence: TGTGCCAGCACCAGGTGGGGCGCCGCTGAAGCTTTCTTT. Protein sequence: CASTRWGAAEAFF.

The V and J genes are TRBV2 and TRBJ1-2; perhaps TRBD1 as D (6 bases). Trimming pared 4 bases from V and 3 bases from J, leaving 15 bases between. The CDR3 is made up of 15 amino acids. Germline lookup yields CDR1 SNHLY and CDR2 FYNNEI. CDR3 nucleotides: TGTGCCAGCAGTGGGCAGGGGCCCGGCGACTATGGCTACACCTTC. Protein sequence: CASSGQGPGDYGYTF.

The chain recombines TRBV7-2 with TRBJ2-7; 7 bases agree with TRBD2. The germline V gene has CDR1 SGHTA and CDR2 FQGNSA. Unmatched junction bases numbered 7, after V lost 1 base and J lost 4 bases. This CDR3 has 15 amino acids. The CDR3 spells CASSLVVAGLYEQYF. The CDR3 bases are TGTGCCAGCAGCTTAGTGGTAGCGGGCCTTTACGAGCAGTACTTC. The complete variable domain, with remaining parts taken from reference TRBV7-2 and TRBJ2-7, reads GAGVSQSPSNKVTEKGKDVELRCDPISGHTALYWYRQSLGQGLEFLIYFQGNSAPDKSGLPSDRFSAERTGGSVSTLTIQRTQQEDSAVYLCASSLVVAGLYEQYFGPGTRLTVT.